The sequence of this TCR beta chain was determined in a study of Graves' ophthalmopathy and Graves' hyperthyroidism. Findings and caveats of the study: Researchers report that a 13-signature model separated ophthalmopathy from stable hyperthyroidism, posting about 91% sensitivity and roughly 80% specificity. In blood appeared most of the expanded thyroid clonotypes whose frequency exceeded 0.001.

A volume of 10 ml of fresh peripheral blood supplied the PBMCs. Germline loops: CDR1 MNHEY, CDR2 SVGEGT. Trimming cost V 7 bases and J 7 bases, with 11 bases left between them. The CDR3 sequence is 11 residues long. Transcripts of RNA were the source for amplifying TCR beta CDR3 regions. The workflow started with a first-round RT-PCR run with HTBI primers and then moved on to a second-round multiplex PCR. TCRdb ran MiXCR on the multiplex PCR reads and lists one entry per CDR3 protein. The sample holds about 370,000 distinct CDR3 sequences, about a sixth seen once. This clonotype was seen at least ten times. Antigen unknown.

The chain links TRBV6-2 or TRBV6-3 to TRBJ2-7; D is unclear. The TCR comes from an adult woman with stable Graves' hyperthyroidism. Sequenced: peripheral blood. The CDR3 region is CASKKLREQYF. The DNA for the CDR3 is TGTGCCAGCAAAAAATTGAGGGAGCAGTACTTC.